This TCR beta chain is from a study of blood T cell repertoires in COVID-19. Sequencing used immunoSEQ multiplex PCR; TCRdb keeps in-frame clones, though not all of them. The sample has a few hundred thousand clones; around 90% are singletons. The CDR3 covers 14 residues. Germline-derived CDR1 and CDR2 are SGHRS and YFSETQ. Remarks on this clone: An end of the junction differs from the germline gene, which may be a read error.

The sequence was obtained from an older woman with COVID-19, enrolled during active disease. The sequencing sample was made of peripheral blood. The chain recombines TRBV5-1 with TRBJ2-7, with a possible D match to TRBD1 (6 bases). The CDR3 here is CASSSPTGSHEQYF. The CDR3 DNA follows: TGCGCCAGCAGCTCCCCGACAGGCTCCCACGAGCAGTACTTC.